The 17 T cell receptor beta chains in this list originate from one sample, sequenced in a study of cytomegalovirus exposure and HLA in healthy donors. A multiplex PCR was run with 60 Vbeta primers and 13 Jbeta primers. Profiled with immunoSEQ multiplex PCR; TCRdb holds only in-frame clones, not every one. The sample includes some 130,000 clones, approximately 70% of them seen just once. Material: PBMCs. Receptor source: a human donor in good health.

The CDR3 bases are TGTGCCAGCAGCTTAGATCGCAGGGGCCTTGGAACCGGGGAGCTGTTTTTT. Its translation is CASSLDRRGLGTGELFF. This chain uses TRBV7-2 with TRBJ2-2, with a possible D match to TRBD1 (6 bases). Germline assignment: CDR1 SGHTA and CDR2 FQGNSA. The CDR3 has 17 residues. V was pared by 1 base and J by 5 bases, with 17 bases between.

This clone came up once. The junction and the germline gene differ at one end; a read error may be behind it. The chain combines TRBV18 with TRBJ2-5, with 7 bases fitting TRBD1. The J call could be wrong; TRBJ2-7 is a better fit for the DNA end. This CDR3 comprises 14 residues. CDR1 and CDR2 from the germline V gene are KGHSH and LQKENI. In DNA form, the CDR3 reads TGTGCCGGCTCACAGAGACAGGGCCCCTACGAGCAGTACTTC. As protein: CAGSQRQGPYEQYF.

The V and J genes are TRBV4-1 and TRBJ2-1; the match to TRBD1 covers 10 bases. Looked up from germline, CDR1 is MGHRA and CDR2 is YSYEKL. The CDR3 runs 15 residues. The trim removed 4 bases at V and 1 base at J, leaving 1 base unmatched. CDR3 in amino acids: CASSRQGASYNEQFF. The DNA of the CDR3 is TGCGCCAGCAGCCGACAGGGGGCGTCCTACAATGAGCAGTTCTTC.

The V gene is TRBV5-4, the J gene TRBJ2-5; TRBD2 matches 7 bases. The germline CDR1 and CDR2 sequences are SGHNT and YYREEE (reference sequence). The J segment lost 5 bases and the V segment lost 1 base, leaving 8 bases of the junction unmatched. There are 15 residues in the CDR3. CDR3 region: CASSLSGGLKETQYF. CDR3 DNA: TGTGCCAGCAGCTTGTCGGGGGGACTTAAGGAGACCCAGTACTTC.

The chain is built from TRBV7-2 and TRBJ2-7; D perhaps matches TRBD2 (5 bases). V was cut by 1 base and J by 7 bases, with 17 bases left in between. The CDR3 totals 15 residues. Germline V gene sequence: CDR1 SGHTA, CDR2 FQGNSA. The CDR3 loop reads CASSLGAAAVEEQYF. The CDR3 DNA reads TGTGCCAGCAGCTTAGGAGCAGCGGCAGTTGAAGAGCAGTACTTC.

The table lists this clone with a few counts. The rearrangement links TRBV28 to TRBJ1-5; 9 positions agree with TRBD1. The CDR3 sequence is 14 residues long. The ends lost 7 bases at V and 6 bases at J; junction bases unmatched: 7. The germline V gene encodes CDR1 MDHEN and CDR2 SYDVKM. The CDR3 sequence: CASNDGTGIQPQHF. The DNA of the CDR3 is TGTGCCAGCAATGACGGGACAGGGATTCAGCCCCAGCATTTT. The variable domain in full, completed from reference TRBV28 and TRBJ1-5, reads DVKVTQSSRYLVKRTGEKVFLECVQDMDHENMFWYRQDPGLGLRLIYFSYDVKMKEKGDIPEGYSVSREKKERFSLILESASTNQTSMYLCASNDGTGIQPQHFGDGTRLSIL.

DNA for the CDR3: TGCGCCAGCAGCCCACAGGTTACCCCTCCAGATACGCAGTATTTT. Translating it yields CASSPQVTPPDTQYF. The J gene is TRBJ2-3, the V gene TRBV23-1; weak D call: TRBD1 (5 bases). TRBV23-1 falls under the ORF class, with uncertain function. With 6 bases removed from V and 4 bases from J, the gap between germline ends came to 17 bases. The CDR3 has 15 residues.

The V and J genes are TRBV19 and TRBJ1-5, with TRBD1 as a possible D gene (6 bases). The V gene lost 8 bases and the J gene lost 0 bases, with 20 bases spanning the gap. The CDR3 is 17 residues long. Per germline, CDR1 LNHDA and CDR2 SQIVND (reference sequence). The CDR3 coding sequence is TGTGCCAGTTATCGGACAGCTATGCTCAATAGCAATCAGCCCCAGCATTTT. It yields the protein CASYRTAMLNSNQPQHF.

This clone was picked up a small number of times. This chain links TRBV4-1 with TRBJ2-7; 11 nucleotides match TRBD2. In germline, CDR1 is MGHRA, CDR2 YSYEKL. This CDR3 is built from 17 residues. Germline trimming cut 1 base from V and 4 bases from J; bases unmatched to any gene: 9. Here the CDR3 reads CASSQGIQGTSGYEQYF. DNA of the CDR3: TGCGCCAGCAGCCAAGGAATACAGGGGACTAGCGGATACGAGCAGTACTTC.

The rearrangement joins TRBV7-2 to TRBJ2-7; TRBD1 matches 8 bases. V lost 8 bases, J lost 2 bases, and 8 bases stayed unmatched. The CDR3 extends over 14 amino acids. Per the germline V gene, CDR1 is SGHTA and CDR2 is FQGNSA. This CDR3 reads CASPRQGRPYEQYF. In nucleotides, the CDR3 is TGTGCCAGCCCCAGACAGGGGCGACCCTACGAGCAGTACTTC.

In DNA, the CDR3 is TGTGCCAGCAGCCGGAGACTAGCGGGACTAGAGACCCAGTACTTC. Translation: CASSRRLAGLETQYF. The chain recombines TRBV7-8 with TRBJ2-5, with 11 bases identical to TRBD2. Trimming at V came to 5 bases and at J to 4 bases, leaving 6 bases not matched to a gene. CDR1 is SGHVS and CDR2 is FQNEAQ in the germline V gene. This CDR3 comprises 15 residues.

The table lists this clone with a few counts. The V and J genes are TRBV5-1 and TRBJ1-5; D is undetermined. CDR1 and CDR2 from the germline V gene are SGHRS and YFSETQ. This CDR3 is 17 amino acids long. V shed 1 base and J shed 0 bases, with 14 bases lying between them. The CDR3, as DNA: TGCGCCAGCAGCTTGATCGTGCAGGCTTTTAGCAATCAGCCCCAGCATTTT. Encoded protein: CASSLIVQAFSNQPQHF.

This clone was detected only a few times. The J gene is TRBJ2-5, the V gene TRBV19; perhaps TRBD1 as D (6 bases). The DNA end is a closer match to TRBJ2-7, so the J assignment may be wrong. This CDR3 contains 14 residues. Germline loops: CDR1 LNHDA, CDR2 SQIVND (reference sequence). The CDR3 sequence is CASSIVLGAHEQYF. In DNA form, the CDR3 reads TGTGCCAGTAGTATAGTACTGGGGGCCCACGAGCAGTACTTC.

The chain links TRBV2 to TRBJ1-2; no definite D call. The CDR3 is 14 residues long. From germline, CDR1 is SNHLY and CDR2 FYNNEI. Trimming removed 6 bases from V and 6 bases from J, with 17 bases in between. The CDR3 sequence is CASSLKVGANGYTF. The CDR3 nucleotides read TGTGCCAGCAGCCTAAAGGTGGGAGCCAATGGCTACACCTTC.

The chain links TRBV4-1 to TRBJ2-7; D possibly corresponds to TRBD2 (6 bases). V was cut by 0 bases and J by 3 bases, with 15 bases left in between. In germline, CDR1 is MGHRA, CDR2 YSYEKL. The CDR3 covers 16 residues. CDR3 protein: CASSQDVSSVVYEQYF. The CDR3 DNA reads TGCGCCAGCAGCCAAGATGTGTCTAGCGTGGTCTACGAGCAGTACTTC.

Only a few counts were recorded for this clone. CDR3 coding DNA: TGTGCCAGCTCACCAGACAGGAACTCCTACGAGCAGTACTTC. This sequence encodes CASSPDRNSYEQYF. The V gene is TRBV18, the J gene TRBJ2-7; weak D call: TRBD1 (6 bases). The CDR3 is made up of 14 amino acids. Trimming stripped 2 bases from V and 0 bases from J, with 8 bases between. CDR1 KGHSH and CDR2 LQKENI come from the germline V gene.

This chain connects TRBV19 to TRBJ2-7, with 10 bases lining up with TRBD2. This CDR3 is built from 20 residues. The ends lost 6 bases at V and 0 bases at J; junction bases unmatched: 20. Germline CDR1 LNHDA, CDR2 SQIVND (reference sequence). The CDR3 here is CASSPGGMLAGALSSYEQYF. The CDR3 DNA is TGTGCCAGTAGCCCAGGCGGGATGCTAGCGGGAGCTCTAAGCTCCTACGAGCAGTACTTC.